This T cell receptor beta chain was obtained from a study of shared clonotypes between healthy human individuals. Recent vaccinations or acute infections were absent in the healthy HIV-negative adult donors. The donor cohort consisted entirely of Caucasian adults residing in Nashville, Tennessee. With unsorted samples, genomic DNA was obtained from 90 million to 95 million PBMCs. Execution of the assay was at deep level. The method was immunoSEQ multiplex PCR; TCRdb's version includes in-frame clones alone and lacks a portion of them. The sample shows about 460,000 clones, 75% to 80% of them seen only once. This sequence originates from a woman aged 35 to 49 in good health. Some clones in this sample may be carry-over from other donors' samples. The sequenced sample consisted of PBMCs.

The CDR3 bases are TGTGCCATCAGGGCGGGAGGGTCACAGGATACGCAGTATTTT. This gives the protein CAIRAGGSQDTQYF. The V and J genes are TRBV10-3 and TRBJ2-3; 9 bases agree with TRBD2. V lost 6 bases and J lost 6; bases outside the gene matches: 7. CDR1 is ENHRY and CDR2 is SYGVKD in the germline V gene. This CDR3 region has 14 residues.